This T cell receptor (beta chain) emerged from a study of blood T cell repertoires in COVID-19. Authors' data handling: Reference gene primer amplification yielded estimated nucleated cell counts. The assay was immunoSEQ multiplex PCR, and TCRdb's table has in-frame clones only and misses some. The V and J calls and clone size are taken from that table; D and trimming were inferred from the DNA. Among about 190,000 clones, roughly 81% were seen once, and the ten largest hold 10% to 15%. With 0 bases removed from V and 0 bases from J, the gap between germline ends came to 8 bases. The CDR3 loop spans 15 amino acids. Germline CDR1 and CDR2: SGDLS and YYNGEE.

The sequenced material came from peripheral blood. This receptor was taken from a woman at least 80 years old with COVID-19, enrolled during active disease. This chain connects TRBV9 to TRBJ2-3, with a tentative D call TRBD2 (5 bases). CDR3 amino acids: CASSVGGYSTDTQYF. DNA of the CDR3: TGTGCCAGCAGCGTAGGAGGGTACAGCACAGATACGCAGTATTTT.